This TCR beta chain is from a study of somatic mutations in cytotoxic T cells in rheumatoid arthritis. Across the whole study: Patient blood (about 30 ml EDTA) was collected right after diagnosis, preceding any treatment.

Measured with immunoSEQ multiplex PCR; TCRdb has only the in-frame clones, and not every one. Among tens of thousands of clones listed, around 81% were seen once. Per the germline V gene, CDR1 is PRHDT and CDR2 is FYEKMQ (reference sequence). J lost 2 bases, V lost 4 bases, and 2 bases had no gene match. This CDR3 spans 14 amino acids. Study-level findings and limits: Nothing was done to adjust for multiple comparisons when TRBV07 showed up slightly less in rheumatoid arthritis patients. Levels of CD8+ T-cell clonality in rheumatoid arthritis patients were statistically indistinguishable from those seen in age-matched healthy controls, with no significant difference.

In regard to this clone: Its target is unknown.

The receptor comes from an adult with rheumatoid arthritis. Input material: CD8+ T cells sorted from blood. The chain links TRBV13 to TRBJ2-1; 7 positions agree with TRBD2. The CDR3 is CASSSGLTYNEQFF. CDR3 bases: TGTGCCAGCAGCTCGGGACTAACCTACAATGAGCAGTTCTTC.